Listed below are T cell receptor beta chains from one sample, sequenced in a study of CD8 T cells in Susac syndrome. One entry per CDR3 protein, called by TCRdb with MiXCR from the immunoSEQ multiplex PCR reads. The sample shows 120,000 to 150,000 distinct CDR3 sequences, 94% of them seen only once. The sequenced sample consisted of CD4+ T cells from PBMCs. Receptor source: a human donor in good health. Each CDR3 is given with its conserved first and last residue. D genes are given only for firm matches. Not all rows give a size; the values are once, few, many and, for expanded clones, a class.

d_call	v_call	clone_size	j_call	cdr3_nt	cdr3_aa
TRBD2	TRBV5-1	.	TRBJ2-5	TGCGCCAGCAGCTTGGCGCCGGGGGGGCTAGAGACCCAGTACTTC	CASSLAPGGLETQYF
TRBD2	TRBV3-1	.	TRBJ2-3	TGTGCCAGCAGCCAAGCGGGAGGGAGGACAGATACGCAGTATTTT	CASSQAGGRTDTQYF
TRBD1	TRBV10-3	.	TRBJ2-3	TGTGCCATCACCAGGACAGGGAGCACAGATACGCAGTATTTT	CAITRTGSTDTQYF
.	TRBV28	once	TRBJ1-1	TGTGCCAGCATTGGGACCTCTGAAGCTTTCTTT	CASIGTSEAFF
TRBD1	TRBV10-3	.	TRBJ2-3	TGTGCCATCAGCCGGGACAGGGGGGGCACAGATACGCAGTATTTT	CAISRDRGGTDTQYF
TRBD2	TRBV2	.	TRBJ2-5	TGTGCCAGTCTACTAGCGAACTCTCAAGAGACCCAGTACTTC	CASLLANSQETQYF
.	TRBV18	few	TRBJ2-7	TGTGCCAGCTCACCAGGGGGCGGCGAGCAGTACTTC	CASSPGGGEQYF
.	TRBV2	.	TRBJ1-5	TGTGCCAGCAGTGAAACAGGGAATCAGCCCCAGCATTTT	CASSETGNQPQHF
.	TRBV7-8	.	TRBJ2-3	TGTGCCAGCAGCTTAGTTCAGGGACGAAAAGGAGATACGCAGTATTTT	CASSLVQGRKGDTQYF
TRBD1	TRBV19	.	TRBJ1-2	TGTGCCAGTAGTACCGGGACAGGGGGTCCTTCTAACTATGGCTACACCTTC	CASSTGTGGPSNYGYTF
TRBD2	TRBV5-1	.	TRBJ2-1	TGCGCCAGCAGCCTCGGACTAGCGGGATCCTACAATGAGCAGTTCTTC	CASSLGLAGSYNEQFF
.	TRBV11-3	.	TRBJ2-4	TGTGCCAGCAGCGCAGGACAGAGAGACATTCAGTACTTC	CASSAGQRDIQYF
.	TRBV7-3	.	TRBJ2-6	TGTGCCAGCAGCTTAGACCCCGTCTCTGGGGCCAACGTCCTGACTTTC	CASSLDPVSGANVLTF
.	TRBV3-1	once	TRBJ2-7	TGTGCCAGCAGCGTACGTCGAGGGCCGTCAGTACTAGAGCAGTACTTC	CASSVRRGPSVLEQYF
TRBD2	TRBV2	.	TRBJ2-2	TGTGCCAGCAGTCCGGGACTAGCGGGAACCGGGGAGCTGTTTTTT	CASSPGLAGTGELFF
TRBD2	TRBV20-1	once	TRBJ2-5	TGCAGTGCTAGAGATCCCGGGACTAGTCAAGAGACCCAGTACTTC	CSARDPGTSQETQYF
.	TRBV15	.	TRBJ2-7	TGTGCCACCAGCAGAGATTTGGTGGGTGAGCAGTACTTC	CATSRDLVGEQYF
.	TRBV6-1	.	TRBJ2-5	TGTGCCAGCAGGGGCCGGGTGTACCAAGAGACCCAGTACTTC	CASRGRVYQETQYF
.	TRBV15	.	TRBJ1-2	TGTGCCACCAGCAGAGGCTCCATTTCGGCTTCCGGCTACACCTTC	CATSRGSISASGYTF
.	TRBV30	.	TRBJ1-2	TGTGCCTGGAGTGCTATGGTCTATGGCTACACCTTC	CAWSAMVYGYTF
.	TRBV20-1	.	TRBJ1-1	TGCAGTGCTACCTCGGGCGGCACTGAAGCTTTCTTT	CSATSGGTEAFF
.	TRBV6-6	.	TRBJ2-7	TGTGCCAGCAGTTATGAGGGGATAAAGCAGTACTTC	CASSYEGIKQYF
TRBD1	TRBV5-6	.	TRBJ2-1	TGTGCCAGCAGCTTGTACACAGGGGGTTGGAATGAGCAGTTCTTC	CASSLYTGGWNEQFF
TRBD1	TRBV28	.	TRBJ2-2	TGTGCCAGCAGTGAGGGACAGGCCCTTCCCGGGGAGCTGTTTTTT	CASSEGQALPGELFF
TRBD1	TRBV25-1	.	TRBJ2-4	TGTGCCAGCAGTGGCGATACAGGGGGCGCGGGGAACATTCAGTACTTC	CASSGDTGGAGNIQYF
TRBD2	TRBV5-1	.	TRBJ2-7	TGCGCCAGCAGCCCGATAGTCCCAACGACTAGCGGGTTCGACTACGAGCAGTACTTC	CASSPIVPTTSGFDYEQYF
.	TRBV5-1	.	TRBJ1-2	TGCGCCAGCAGCTTGGATGGAGGGACCGCAGGGGCGTTTGGCTACACCTTC	CASSLDGGTAGAFGYTF
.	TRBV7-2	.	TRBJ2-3	TGTGCCAGCAGCTTCAACAGACAGACAGATACGCAGTATTTT	CASSFNRQTDTQYF
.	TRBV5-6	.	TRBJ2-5	TGTGCCAGCAGCTTGTTTAGTACGCCTTTTGAGACCCAGTACTTC	CASSLFSTPFETQYF
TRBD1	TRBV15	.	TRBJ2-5	TGTGCCACCAGCAGGGGGACAGCCCGGGGGACCCAGTACTTC	CATSRGTARGTQYF
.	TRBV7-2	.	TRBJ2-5	TGTGCCAGCAGCCCCAGGGGTAGCCAAGAGACCCAGTACTTC	CASSPRGSQETQYF
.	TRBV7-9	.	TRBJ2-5	TGTGCCAGCAGCTTAGCCAGGGGACAAGAGACCCAGTACTTC	CASSLARGQETQYF
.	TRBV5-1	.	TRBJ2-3	TGCGCCAGCGGGTCAGGCACAGATACGCAGTATTTT	CASGSGTDTQYF
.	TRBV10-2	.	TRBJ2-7	TGCGCCAGCATCGCCCGCGAGCCCGCTAGTGAGCAGTACTTC	CASIAREPASEQYF
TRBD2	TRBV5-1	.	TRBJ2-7	TGCGCCAGCAGACCGACTAGCGGGAGAGTCCTGGAGCAGTACTTC	CASRPTSGRVLEQYF
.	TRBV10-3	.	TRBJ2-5	TGTGCCGTGGGTCTAGCGACCAATAAAGAGACCCAGTACTTC	CAVGLATNKETQYF
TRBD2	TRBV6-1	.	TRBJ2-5	TGTGCCAGCAGTGTCGGACTAGCGCGAGAACAAGAGACCCAGTACTTC	CASSVGLAREQETQYF
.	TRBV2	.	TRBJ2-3	TGTGCCAGCAATGTCCTCCGGGGACTTCCTCCAGATACGCAGTATTTT	CASNVLRGLPPDTQYF
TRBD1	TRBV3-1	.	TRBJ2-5	TGTGCCAGCAGCCAAGGGGTTCCGGGACAGGGAGGGACAGAGACCCAGTACTTC	CASSQGVPGQGGTETQYF
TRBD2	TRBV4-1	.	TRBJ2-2	TGCGCCAGCAGCCCCCTTGAGGGAGGGAGGGATACCGGGGAGCTGTTTTTT	CASSPLEGGRDTGELFF
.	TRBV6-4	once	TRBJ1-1	TGTGCCAGCAGTGACTCGAGTCGGAGCACTGAAGCTTTCTTT	CASSDSSRSTEAFF
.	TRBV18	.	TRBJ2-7	TGTGCCAGCTCACCACTTATTGACGAGCAGTACTTC	CASSPLIDEQYF
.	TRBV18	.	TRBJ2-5	TGTGCCAGCTCACCAGGGGTGCAAGAGACCCAGTACTTC	CASSPGVQETQYF
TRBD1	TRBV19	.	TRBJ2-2	TGTGCCAGTAGTACCCGGACAGGGAAGAGCGGGGAGCTGTTTTTT	CASSTRTGKSGELFF
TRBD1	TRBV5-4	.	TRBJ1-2	TGTGCCAGCAGCTTGGGAGGCCTAGACCGGGACAGGGGTAACTATGGCTACACCTTC	CASSLGGLDRDRGNYGYTF
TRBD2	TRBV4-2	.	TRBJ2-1	TGTGCCAGCAGCCACCGACTAGCGGGAGTAACTGAGCAGTTCTTC	CASSHRLAGVTEQFF
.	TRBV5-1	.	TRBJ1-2	TGCGCCAGCAGCTTGGAGGGCCGTGCCTATGGCTACACCTTC	CASSLEGRAYGYTF
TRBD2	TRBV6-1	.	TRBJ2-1	TGTGCCAGCAGACTCCAAGCGGGAGGGCCGCAAAATGAGCAGTTCTTC	CASRLQAGGPQNEQFF
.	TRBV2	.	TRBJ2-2	TGTGCCAGCAGTGAGGCGGGCTCCGGGGAGCTGTTTTTT	CASSEAGSGELFF
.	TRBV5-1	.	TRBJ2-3	TGCGCCAGCAGCTTGGACATAGATACGCAGTATTTT	CASSLDIDTQYF
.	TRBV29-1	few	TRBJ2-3	TGCAGCCTGAGGAAGACCCGCACAGATACGCAGTATTTT	CSLRKTRTDTQYF
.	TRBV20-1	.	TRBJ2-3	TGCAGTGCTTCATTAGAGTCAGATACGCAGTATTTT	CSASLESDTQYF
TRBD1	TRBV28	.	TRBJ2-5	TGTGCCAGCAGTGCCTCCGGGACAGGGGGCCAAGAGACCCAGTACTTC	CASSASGTGGQETQYF
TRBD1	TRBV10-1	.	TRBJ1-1	TGCGCCAGCAGTGAGTCGGGACAGGGGACTGAAGCTTTCTTT	CASSESGQGTEAFF
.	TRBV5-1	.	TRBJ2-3	TGCGCCAGCAGCTTGGAGGGCGGTTCTAGCACAGATACGCAGTATTTT	CASSLEGGSSTDTQYF
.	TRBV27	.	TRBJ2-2	TGTGCCAGCAGTTTTAGGGGCGGGGAGCTGTTTTTT	CASSFRGGELFF
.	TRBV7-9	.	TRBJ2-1	TGTGCCAGCAGCTTGTCGCTGGGGGCTAATGAGCAGTTCTTC	CASSLSLGANEQFF